This T cell receptor beta chain was sequenced in a study of patients and donors after allogeneic stem cell transplantation. CDR3 length equals 15 residues. With 3 bases removed from V and 8 bases from J, the gap between germline ends came to 19 bases. TCRdb re-derived calls from the RT-PCR reads in MiXCR, one entry per CDR3 protein. Of 190,000 or so distinct CDR3 sequences listed, about 37% are singletons. The sequencing input was blood, either unsorted or a sorted T cell fraction (not recorded which). The TCR originated in a human donor who was either an allogeneic HSCT recipient or a stem cell or donor lymphocyte infusion donor (not recorded which). It is not recorded whose cells these are; they may come from a transplant donor. The J gene is TRBJ1-2, the V gene TRBV12-3 or TRBV12-4; D uncertain. CDR3 DNA sequence: TGTGCCAGCAGTTTTGGATGGCAGTCCCTCGGGGGCTACACCTTC. Residues: CASSFGWQSLGGYTF.